This T cell receptor (beta chain) was sequenced in a study of T cells after yellow fever vaccination. General study findings and limits: The presence of abundant clonotypes contaminating from the bulk population was possible in FACS-sorted repertoires. Reappearing after the booster were most of the clones from primary vaccination (around 95% CD4, around 90% CD8). It was the secondary response that reached its peak faster, day 5 versus 15, but it was weaker.

CDR1 and CDR2 (germline): SGHTA, FQGNSA. This CDR3 is built from 17 residues. Details on this clonotype: What it binds is not known. At one end, the junction sequence differs from germline, possibly due to a read error.

TCRdb re-called the 5' RACE reads with MiXCR, one entry per CDR3 protein. The table lists around 320,000 distinct CDR3 sequences, roughly 8.7% of them singletons, with 3% to 4% in the top ten. The source material was CD4+ T cells sorted from PBMCs, sampled 5 days after the yellow fever booster vaccination. The J gene is TRBJ2-6, the V gene TRBV7-2; perhaps TRBD2 as D (6 bases). The clonotype comes from a young man who received the YFV17D yellow fever vaccine. In DNA form, the CDR3 reads TGTGACAGCAGCTTGTCGGGGGACCCGTCTGGGGCCAACGTCCTGACTTTC. Translated: CDSSLSGDPSGANVLTF.